These 30 T cell receptor beta chains originate from one sample sequenced in a study of blood T cell repertoires in COVID-19 (dated by TCRdb to 2018 to 2021). The library came from the immunoSEQ multiplex PCR assay. Drawn from immuneACCESS, this table holds only the in-frame rearrangements with V and J called that TCRdb kept. Clones are partly lost; checked studies trace under half to an unresolved V gene and leave the rest unexplained. The table for this sample lists some 260,000 clones; about 86% of them were counted only once. Under 5% of the sample rests with the top ten. The specimen sequenced was PBMCs or T cells enriched from blood (not recorded which). Receptors originate from a man aged 25 to 40 with acute COVID-19.

A few counts support this clone. This chain uses TRBV10-1 with TRBJ2-3; 7 nucleotides line up with TRBD2. The J segment lost 2 bases and the V segment lost 7 bases, leaving 9 bases of the junction unmatched. This CDR3 has 15 residues. Germline V gives CDR1 WNHNN, CDR2 SYGVQD (reference sequence). CDR3 in amino acids: CASIGTIVTTDTQYF. For the CDR3, the DNA is TGCGCCAGCATAGGGACTATCGTTACCACAGATACGCAGTATTTT.

The V and J genes are TRBV18 and TRBJ1-6; D is ambiguous. The V gene's germline CDR1 is KGHSH and CDR2 LQKENI. V lost 6 bases to trimming and J lost 4 bases, with 10 bases between them. This CDR3 is built from 14 residues. The CDR3 DNA sequence: TGTGCCAGCTCTCAAGCGATGTATAATTCACCCCTCCACTTT. Translated, it gives CASSQAMYNSPLHF.

This chain joins TRBV28 and TRBJ2-2, with TRBD2 as a possible D gene (5 bases). V lost 9 bases, J lost 5 bases, and 10 bases lay in between. The germline gives CDR1 MDHEN, CDR2 SYDVKM. The CDR3 is made up of 12 amino acids. The CDR3 bases are TGTGCCAGTTTAAGAGGGACCGGGGAGCTGTTTTTT. Protein sequence: CASLRGTGELFF.

The chain joins TRBV19 to TRBJ1-4; D may be TRBD1 (5 bases). CDR1 is LNHDA and CDR2 is SQIVND in the germline V gene (reference sequence). CDR3 size: 14 residues. Trimming took off 5 bases at V and 4 bases at J, with 11 bases between the two ends. The CDR3 sequence: CASSEWGLNEKLFF. The CDR3 bases are TGTGCCAGTAGTGAGTGGGGCCTTAATGAAAAACTGTTTTTT.

V gene TRBV14 combines with J gene TRBJ2-1; 12 bases agree with TRBD2. V trimming: 2 bases; J trimming: 5 bases; junction bases outside the gene matches: 1. CDR3 size: 15 residues. Germline V lookup: CDR1 SGHDN, CDR2 FVKESK. CDR3 DNA: TGTGCCAGCAGCCAACTAGCGGGAGGGAACAATGAGCAGTTCTTC. It codes for CASSQLAGGNNEQFF.

V and J are TRBV28 and TRBJ1-1; 7 bases agree with TRBD1. CDR3 size: 16 residues. The junction had 10 bases not matched to a gene; V was cut back by 6 bases and J by 0 bases. Germline V gene sequence: CDR1 MDHEN, CDR2 SYDVKM. CDR3: CASSLTGPPMNTEAFF. CDR3 DNA sequence: TGTGCCAGCAGCCTGACAGGGCCCCCTATGAACACTGAAGCTTTCTTT.

This clone was picked up one time. The chain carries TRBV19 and TRBJ2-1, with D possibly matching TRBD2 (5 bases). The germline V and J ends were trimmed by 1 base and 4 bases, with 11 bases remaining between them. From germline, CDR1 is LNHDA and CDR2 SQIVND (reference sequence). The CDR3 spans 15 residues. CDR3 in amino acids: CASSIGGVWYNEQFF. DNA for the CDR3: TGTGCCAGTAGTATAGGGGGAGTCTGGTACAATGAGCAGTTCTTC.

J is TRBJ1-2 and V is TRBV30; no clear D gene. There are 11 residues in the CDR3. Germline V gives CDR1 GTSNPN, CDR2 SVGIG (reference sequence). V was trimmed by 3 bases and J by 8 bases, leaving 10 bases between them. Written as DNA, the CDR3 is TGTGCCTGGAGCTGGGCAGAAGGCTACACCTTC. This encodes CAWSWAEGYTF.

V and J are TRBV19 and TRBJ2-6, with D unresolved. The germline CDR1 and CDR2 sequences are LNHDA and SQIVND (reference sequence). The CDR3 runs to 17 residues. V lost 1 base to trimming and J lost 0 bases, with 10 bases between them. The CDR3 region has the DNA TGTGCCAGTAGTATAGGCAGGTCAAGCTCTGGGGCCAACGTCCTGACTTTC. This gives the protein CASSIGRSSSGANVLTF.

This chain joins TRBV5-1 and TRBJ1-1, with D perhaps TRBD1 (6 bases). The CDR3 runs 15 residues. The germline CDR1 and CDR2 sequences are SGHRS and YFSETQ. Trimming cost V 4 bases and J 5 bases, with 18 bases left between them. CDR3 amino acids: CASSLQERTGTEAFF. The CDR3 DNA follows: TGCGCCAGCAGCCTGCAGGAGAGAACAGGGACTGAAGCTTTCTTT.

The chain employs TRBV7-6 and TRBJ2-7; unclear D gene. Trimming took 5 bases from V and 0 from J, leaving 14 bases between them. The germline CDR1 and CDR2 sequences are SGHVS and FNYEAQ. CDR3 length equals 15 residues. The CDR3 protein is CASSAFRGSSYEQYV. The DNA of the CDR3 is TGTGCCAGCAGCGCGTTTCGCGGCAGCTCCTACGAGCAGTACGTC.

The gene calls are TRBV7-9 and TRBJ2-1, with TRBD2 matching over 8 bases. V lost 5 bases and J lost 7; bases outside the gene matches: 10. The CDR3 runs to 15 residues. Germline V CDR1 and CDR2: SEHNR, FQNEAQ (reference sequence). The CDR3 DNA reads TGTGCCAGCAGCAATTTCGGGGGGGCCGCGAATGAGCAGTTCTTC. This codes for CASSNFGGAANEQFF.

As for this clone: Distinct nucleotide sequences in the sample also encode this CDR3. The gene calls are TRBV19 and TRBJ2-7; 11 nucleotides line up with TRBD1. V lost 5 bases, J lost 1 base, and 4 bases stayed unmatched. The CDR3 covers 15 residues. CDR1 LNHDA and CDR2 SQIVND come from the germline V gene (reference sequence). The CDR3 loop is CASSAGTGGSYEQYV. The DNA for the CDR3 is TGTGCCAGTAGTGCTGGGACAGGGGGATCCTACGAGCAGTACGTC.

The J gene is TRBJ1-4, the V gene TRBV3-1 (or the pseudogene TRBV3-2); TRBD1 aligns across 9 bases. Germline lookup yields CDR1 LGHDT and CDR2 YNNKEL (reference sequence). Trimming cost V 0 bases and J 8 bases; bases outside gene matches: 7. The CDR3 covers 16 residues. The CDR3: CASSQDRGTGWEKLFF. CDR3 coding DNA: TGTGCCAGCAGCCAAGATCGGGGGACAGGGTGGGAAAAACTGTTTTTT.

Only one count was recorded for this clone. The genes are TRBV11-3 and TRBJ2-2; 10 nucleotides match TRBD1. This CDR3 is built from 15 residues. The V segment lost 6 bases and the J segment 4 bases; nucleotides outside the gene matches: 5. Germline loops: CDR1 SGHNT, CDR2 YENEEA. CDR3 DNA: TGTGCCAGCAGATGGGGGGACAGGGGCACCGGGGAGCTGTTTTTT. This translates into CASRWGDRGTGELFF.

This chain joins TRBV5-4 and TRBJ2-3; tentatively, D is TRBD2 (6 bases). V gave up 6 bases and J gave up 2 bases, with 10 bases separating them. Looked up from germline, CDR1 is SGHNT and CDR2 is YYREEE (reference sequence). The CDR3 contains 13 residues. The CDR3 loop reads CASMASATDTQYF. The CDR3 nucleotides are TGTGCCAGCATGGCTAGCGCCACAGATACGCAGTATTTT.

The J gene is TRBJ2-1, the V gene TRBV2; TRBD2 aligns across 7 bases. Germline V gene lookup returns CDR1 SNHLY and CDR2 FYNNEI. V gave up 2 bases and J gave up 14 bases; unmatched junction bases: 9. This CDR3 has 13 amino acids. CDR3 bases: TGTGCCAGCAGTGAACGGGGGGAGTTTCAAGAGTTCTTC. Its protein is CASSERGEFQEFF.

This clone has just a few counts. V gene TRBV19 combines with J gene TRBJ1-4; 7 bases agree with TRBD1. The CDR3 loop spans 16 amino acids. The germline gives CDR1 LNHDA, CDR2 SQIVND (reference sequence). The V segment lost 4 bases and the J segment 4 bases; nucleotides outside the gene matches: 9. The CDR3 protein is CASSSELTGNNEKLFF. The DNA of the CDR3 is TGTGCCAGTAGTAGCGAACTGACAGGGAATAATGAAAAACTGTTTTTT.

The chain combines TRBV7-2 with TRBJ1-1; possibly TRBD1 for D (5 bases). The length of the CDR3 is 13 residues. V lost 5 bases and J 7 bases, leaving 14 bases between the germline ends. The germline V gene encodes CDR1 SGHTA and CDR2 FQGNSA. Written as DNA, the CDR3 is TGTGCCAGCAGCCTAGGCAAGGGACTTGAAGCTTTCTTT. Translation gives CASSLGKGLEAFF. The complete variable domain, with remaining parts taken from reference TRBV7-2 and TRBJ1-1, reads GAGVSQSPSNKVTEKGKDVELRCDPISGHTALYWYRQSLGQGLEFLIYFQGNSAPDKSGLPSDRFSAERTGGSVSTLTIQRTQQEDSAVYLCASSLGKGLEAFFGQGTRLTVV.

The chain recombines TRBV5-6 with TRBJ2-7; D unresolved. Germline V gene lookup returns CDR1 SGHDT and CDR2 YYEEEE. Trimming took 2 bases from V and 0 from J, leaving 15 bases between them. The CDR3 sequence is 16 residues long. The CDR3 DNA is TGTGCCAGCAGCTTCCGTACGAGTCAGCGCTCCTACGAGCAGTACGTC. It is translated as CASSFRTSQRSYEQYV.

The chain combines TRBV14 with TRBJ2-2, with D tentatively TRBD1 (5 bases). The germline V gene encodes CDR1 SGHDN and CDR2 FVKESK. V was pared by 2 bases and J by 7 bases, with 8 bases between. The CDR3 consists of 13 residues. The CDR3 spells CASSQSTVGELFF. As DNA, the CDR3 is TGTGCCAGCAGCCAATCGACAGTCGGGGAGCTGTTTTTT.

The V call is TRBV7-2, the J call TRBJ1-3; weak D call: TRBD1 (6 bases). V lost 4 bases to trimming and J lost 0 bases, with 13 bases between them. This CDR3 has 16 residues. Germline V gives CDR1 SGHTA, CDR2 FQGNSA. The CDR3 coding sequence is TGTGCCAGCAGCTCCGGACAGATAAACTCTGGAAACACCATATATTTT. Translation: CASSSGQINSGNTIYF.

The V gene is TRBV9, the J gene TRBJ2-2; 11 bases line up with TRBD1. This CDR3 has 16 amino acids. CDR1 is SGDLS and CDR2 is YYNGEE in the germline V gene. J gave up 5 bases and V 9 bases, and 12 bases lay outside the gene matches. The CDR3 DNA reads TGTGCCACCGGTTTAGGACAGGGGGCGGGAACCGGGGAGCTGTTTTTT. It encodes CATGLGQGAGTGELFF. Full variable domain (remainder filled in from reference TRBV9 and TRBJ2-2): DSGVTQTPKHLITATGQRVTLRCSPRSGDLSVYWYQQSLDQGLQFLIQYYNGEERAKGNILERFSAQQFPDLHSELNLSSLELGDSALYFCATGLGQGAGTGELFFGEGSRLTVL.

V gene TRBV20-1 combines with J gene TRBJ1-5; maybe TRBD1 (6 bases). Germline assignment: CDR1 DFQATT and CDR2 SNEGSKA (reference sequence). Trimming left V 6 bases short and J 11 bases short, with 26 bases between. This CDR3 comprises 15 residues. In DNA, the CDR3 is TGCAGTGCAAGTACAGGGAATTCCGGATGGTGGGCCCAGCATTTT. Translation gives CSASTGNSGWWAQHF.

The genes are TRBV6-5 and TRBJ1-1, with a tentative D call TRBD1 (6 bases). V shed 5 bases and J shed 1 base, with 14 bases lying between them. Germline-derived CDR1 and CDR2 are MNHEY and SVGAGI. CDR3 length: 15 amino acids. The CDR3 spells CASSQPGTRNTEAFF. The CDR3 DNA reads as TGTGCCAGCAGTCAACCCGGGACAAGGAACACTGAAGCTTTCTTT.

The chain recombines TRBV6-5 with TRBJ1-2, with a possible D match to TRBD1 (6 bases). Germline assignment: CDR1 MNHEY and CDR2 SVGAGI. CDR3 length: 14 amino acids. Deletions cut 4 bases from V and 2 bases from J, with 11 bases between. Here the CDR3 reads CASSSPGQNYGYTF. CDR3 nucleotide sequence: TGTGCCAGCAGTTCCCCGGGACAAAACTATGGCTACACCTTC.

As for this clone: The sample carries other DNA sequences with the same CDR3. J is TRBJ1-5 and V is TRBV29-1; a weak D match, TRBD1 (5 bases). The CDR3 runs 14 residues. Trimming stripped 4 bases from V and 2 bases from J, with 12 bases between. The germline V gene has CDR1 SQVTM and CDR2 ANQGSEA. CDR3 residues: CSVGDGRGNQPQHF. The CDR3, as DNA: TGCAGCGTTGGGGACGGGAGAGGCAATCAGCCCCAGCATTTT.

V and J are TRBV19 and TRBJ1-2; D not certain. With 3 bases removed from V and 3 bases from J, the gap between germline ends came to 8 bases. This CDR3 has 13 residues. From germline, CDR1 is LNHDA and CDR2 SQIVND (reference sequence). The CDR3 loop is CASSIADYYGYTF. DNA for the CDR3: TGTGCCAGTAGTATCGCAGATTACTATGGCTACACCTTC. Based on the CDR3 plus reference TRBV19 and TRBJ1-2, the full variable domain is DGGITQSPKYLFRKEGQNVTLSCEQNLNHDAMYWYRQDPGQGLRLIYYSQIVNDFQKGDIAEGYSVSREKKESFPLTVTSAQKNPTAFYLCASSIADYYGYTFGSGTRLTVV.

The V and J genes are TRBV7-2 and TRBJ1-5; D is possibly TRBD1 (6 bases). Germline CDR1 and CDR2: SGHTA and FQGNSA. The CDR3 runs 16 residues. Trimming took off 5 bases at V and 7 bases at J, with 21 bases between the two ends. CDR3 region: CASSPNGRGARQPQHF. As DNA, the CDR3 is TGTGCCAGCAGCCCAAATGGGCGGGGGGCCAGACAGCCCCAGCATTTT.

This sequence joins TRBV7-9 and TRBJ2-5; 7 bases are shared with TRBD2. Germline loops: CDR1 SEHNR, CDR2 FQNEAQ (reference sequence). The CDR3 is 15 amino acids. Trimming took 3 bases from V and 5 from J; bases not matched to a gene: 9. In DNA, the CDR3 is TGTGCCAGCAGCTTCCCCGGCTCCGGGGGGGAGACCCAGTACTTC. Translation: CASSFPGSGGETQYF.